Each of the 19 T cell receptor beta chains below was sequenced from the same sample in a study of T cells expressing NK-cell markers (dated by TCRdb to about 2020). Libraries were made using 5' RACE. Instrument on record: Illumina HiSeq 2000. TCRdb reprocessed the public reads and reports one entry per CDR3 protein sequence, without DNA. In this sample's table one finds about 410,000 distinct CDR3 sequences. The top ten clonotypes cover about 10% of the sample. Sequencing was performed on blood T cells: a sorted CD56 or NKG2C T cell subset, CD4+ or CD8+ T cells, or bulk PBMC T cells (not recorded which). The origin of the receptors is a woman aged 45-65 years in good health. Donor details come from another sample of the same person, matched by shared clones.

The chain carries TRBV10-3 and TRBJ1-2; TCRdb names TRBD1, which stays unverified in the absence of DNA. Germline CDR1 reads ENHRY; CDR2 reads SYGVKD. The length of the CDR3 is 15 residues. CDR3 residues: CAIKELGGGEGGYTF.

The chain carries TRBV25-1 and TRBJ2-3; absent DNA, TCRdb's TRBD1 call cannot be checked. This CDR3 spans 15 amino acids. The germline V gene has CDR1 MGHDK and CDR2 SYGVNS. The chain's CDR3 is CASSDGGLAPDTQYF. The full variable domain, completed using reference TRBV25-1 and TRBJ2-3, is EADIYQTPRYLVIGTGKKITLECSQTMGHDKMYWYQQDPGMELHLIHYSYGVNSTEKGDLSSESTVSRIRTEHFPLTLESARPSHTSQYLCASSDGGLAPDTQYFGPGTRLTVL.

The chain combines TRBV6-5 with TRBJ2-2; there is no DNA to check the TCRdb D call of TRBD2. The CDR3 consists of 16 residues. The germline V gene has CDR1 MNHEY and CDR2 SVGAGI. CDR3 residues: CASSSPSSGMSGELFF.

CDR3 protein: CASSQITGAGTQYF. The chain couples TRBV6-5 to TRBJ2-5; TCRdb's D call of TRBD1 is untestable without DNA. In germline, CDR1 is MNHEY, CDR2 SVGAGI. This CDR3 is built from 14 residues.

The gene calls are TRBV21-1 and TRBJ1-2. TRBV21-1 is classified as a pseudogene. CDR3 length equals 12 residues. The CDR3 sequence is CASSKSDWGYTF.

V and J are TRBV5-1 and TRBJ2-7; the TCRdb D gene call, TRBD2, has no DNA to confirm it. Germline CDR1 reads SGHRS; CDR2 reads YFSETQ. The CDR3 is 15 amino acids. The CDR3 loop is CASSLEPGLYYEQYF. The complete variable domain, with remaining parts taken from reference TRBV5-1 and TRBJ2-7, reads KAGVTQTPRYLIKTRGQQVTLSCSPISGHRSVSWYQQTPGQGLQFLFEYFSETQRNKGNFPGRFSGRQFSNSRSEMNVSTLELGDSALYLCASSLEPGLYYEQYFGPGTRLTVT.

This chain's CDR3 is CASSRSDTQYF. This chain joins TRBV13 and TRBJ2-3. CDR3 size: 11 residues. The V gene's germline CDR1 is PRHDT and CDR2 FYEKMQ (reference sequence).

The chain uses TRBV28 and TRBJ2-6. Germline V lookup: CDR1 MDHEN, CDR2 SYDVKM. The CDR3 spans 12 residues. CDR3 in amino acids: CASVTGANVLTF.

CDR3 sequence reads: CASYRGLEQYF. This rearrangement joins TRBV5-8 to TRBJ2-7; the TCRdb call, TRBD1, lacks DNA for checking. Germline values: CDR1 SGHTS, CDR2 YDEGEE. The CDR3 is 11 amino acids.

The chain carries TRBV11-1 and TRBJ2-1; the TCRdb D gene call, TRBD1, has no DNA to confirm it. The CDR3 runs to 14 residues. Germline CDR1 and CDR2: SGHAT and FQDESV (reference sequence). The CDR3 is CASSLEQGPWEQFF.

V and J are TRBV20-1 and TRBJ1-1. CDR1 is DFQATT and CDR2 is SNEGSKA in the germline V gene (reference sequence). This CDR3 has 12 amino acids. CDR3 protein: CSARGENTEAFF.

The CDR3 loop reads CASSSVGLSYEQYF. This chain links TRBV7-9 with TRBJ2-7; TCRdb picks TRBD2, but there is no DNA to check that call. The CDR3 covers 14 residues. Per the germline V gene, CDR1 is SEHNR and CDR2 is FQNEAQ (reference sequence).

The rearrangement joins TRBV6-2 or TRBV6-3 to TRBJ2-1; TCRdb lists TRBD2, though no DNA is available to test this call. The CDR3 totals 15 residues. CDR1 MNHEY and CDR2 SVGEGT come from the germline V gene. CDR3: CASSPSSGSVYEQFF.

J is TRBJ1-1 and V is TRBV30; TCRdb lists TRBD1, though no DNA is available to test this call. This CDR3 is built from 17 residues. Germline V gene data show CDR1 as GTSNPN and CDR2 as SVGIG (reference sequence). The CDR3: CAWSVPGQGSLESEAFF.

The chain recombines TRBV20-1 with TRBJ2-5; the TCRdb D gene call, TRBD1, has no DNA to confirm it. CDR3 length equals 13 residues. The germline V gene encodes CDR1 DFQATT and CDR2 SNEGSKA (reference sequence). Here the CDR3 reads CSAGDWSQETQYF.

The rearrangement uses TRBV25-1 and TRBJ1-1. CDR1 is MGHDK, CDR2 SYGVNS, per germline. The CDR3 sequence is 13 residues long. Here the CDR3 reads CASSESGESEAFF.

The J gene is TRBJ2-3, the V gene TRBV4-1; TCRdb indicates TRBD2, and absent DNA this call remains unverified. The CDR3 is 16 residues long. Germline V gene lookup returns CDR1 MGHRA and CDR2 YSYEKL. The CDR3 reads CASSHGSGRFTDTQYF.

The CDR3 protein is CASSQARLSRTDTQYF. The genes are TRBV4-2 and TRBJ2-3; TCRdb outputs TRBD2, but without DNA this stays unchecked. CDR1 and CDR2 from the germline V gene are LGHNA and YNFKEQ. The CDR3 is 16 amino acids.

This CDR3 is CASSSGLAGAHEQYF. The genes are TRBV5-1 and TRBJ2-7; TCRdb's D call, TRBD2, is unchecked because there is no DNA. This CDR3 is 15 amino acids long. Germline values: CDR1 SGHRS, CDR2 YFSETQ.